These T cell receptor beta chains were read from a single sample in a study of blood T cell repertoires in COVID-19. The method was immunoSEQ multiplex PCR; TCRdb's version includes in-frame clones alone and lacks a portion of them. Of approximately 180,000 clones listed, about 89% are singletons. The sequencing sample was made of peripheral blood. These receptors came from a middle-aged man with active or convalescent COVID-19. Both conserved end residues are part of each CDR3. D genes are given only for firm matches. Size is stated for part of the rows, as once, few or many counts, or as a class when the clone is expanded.

>TRBV6-5|.|TRBD1|TRBJ1-6
TGTGCCAGCAGGCCCCCGACAGGGGTTCTCTCACCCCTCCACTTT
CASRPPTGVLSPLHF
>TRBV7-9|.|TRBD1|TRBJ1-6
TGTGCCAGCAGTCAATCAGGGGGCATCGGTTCACCCCTCCACTTT
CASSQSGGIGSPLHF
>TRBV15|once|.|TRBJ1-1
TGTGCCACCAGCAGAGACCCAGGGAGGGTCACTGAAGCTTTCTTT
CATSRDPGRVTEAFF
>TRBV3-1/TRBV3-2|once|.|TRBJ1-5
TGTGCCAGCAGCCGCGACAGAAATCAGCCCCAGCATTTT
CASSRDRNQPQHF
>TRBV5-1|.|TRBD1|TRBJ1-1
TGCGCCAGCAGCCGGGACAGCAAGAACACTGAAGCTTTCTTT
CASSRDSKNTEAFF
>TRBV4-3|.|TRBD2|TRBJ2-3
TGCGCCAGCAGCCAAAGTGGGGCCGGGGGGGCGGCAGATACGCAGTATTTT
CASSQSGAGGAADTQYF
>TRBV4-1|.|.|TRBJ2-5
TGCGCCAGCAGCCAATATCTGGGGGGGCTCGAAGAGACCCAGTACTTC
CASSQYLGGLEETQYF
>TRBV19|.|TRBD1|TRBJ2-7
TGTGCCAGTAGTATAACCGGGACAGGGGGCTACGAGCAGTACTTC
CASSITGTGGYEQYF
>TRBV7-3|.|TRBD1|TRBJ2-7
TGTGCCAGCAGCTATGGACAGGGCGGCGAGCAGTACTTC
CASSYGQGGEQYF
>TRBV6-5|.|.|TRBJ1-6
TGTGCCAGCCGCAGGGGTTTTGATTCACCCCTCCACTTT
CASRRGFDSPLHF
>TRBV28|.|TRBD1|TRBJ2-1
TGTGCCAGCAGTTTATCGCCTAGAACCAGGACAGGGAGCTCCTACAATGAGCAGTTCTTC
CASSLSPRTRTGSSYNEQFF
>TRBV11-2|.|TRBD1|TRBJ1-2
TGTGCCAGCAGCCCCCGACAGGGCCATGGCTACACCTTC
CASSPRQGHGYTF
>TRBV25-1|.|TRBD2|TRBJ2-7
TGTGCCAGCAGTCCCCGAGCGGGGCAAAGGGTCTACGAGCAGTACTTC
CASSPRAGQRVYEQYF
>TRBV6-1|.|.|TRBJ1-6
TGTGCCAGCAGTGGTACCGCGAGGGCGAGCTCCTATAATTCACCCCTCCACTTT
CASSGTARASSYNSPLHF
>TRBV11-3|.|.|TRBJ2-1
TGTGCCAGCAGCGTTAGTGACAATGAGCAGTTCTTC
CASSVSDNEQFF
>TRBV9|.|TRBD1|TRBJ2-7
TGTGCCAGCAGCGGGGACAGGGACTACGAGCAGTACTTC
CASSGDRDYEQYF
>TRBV5-1|.|TRBD1|TRBJ1-2
TGCGCCAGCAGCTCGGGACAGGGAAACTATGGCTACACCTTC
CASSSGQGNYGYTF
>TRBV25-1|.|.|TRBJ1-3
TGTGCCAGCAGCGGGGGGGCTGGTTCTGGAAACACCATATATTTT
CASSGGAGSGNTIYF
>TRBV5-6|once|.|TRBJ2-2
TGTGCCAGCAGCTTGGGCAGGGGTGCTTGGACCGGGGAGCTGTTTTTT
CASSLGRGAWTGELFF
>TRBV6-5|.|.|TRBJ1-2
TGTGCCAGCAGCCCGGGGTCAGACTATGGCTACACCTTC
CASSPGSDYGYTF
>TRBV6-5|.|.|TRBJ1-5
TGTGCCAGCAGGCCCGGGGGGCCCAATCAGCCCCAGCATTTT
CASRPGGPNQPQHF
>TRBV7-9|.|.|TRBJ2-3
TGTGCCAGCAGCTTAGCGCGGCCAGTCACAGATACGCAGTATTTT
CASSLARPVTDTQYF
>TRBV6-6|.|TRBD1|TRBJ1-2
TGTGCCAGCAGTCCCTCTCGCGTGGGACAGAAATACTATGGCTACACCTTC
CASSPSRVGQKYYGYTF
>TRBV4-3|.|TRBD1|TRBJ1-6
TGCGCCAGCAGCCAAAAATCTCCCGGGACAGGGGGTTCACCCCTCCACTTT
CASSQKSPGTGGSPLHF
>TRBV2|.|.|TRBJ1-5
TGTGCCAGCAGGGGTATAGACACTACTAGGAGCAATCAGCCCCAGCATTTT
CASRGIDTTRSNQPQHF
>TRBV5-1|.|TRBD2|TRBJ2-1
TGCGCCAGCAGCCTCGGGGGGGAATCCTACAATGAGCAGTTCTTC
CASSLGGESYNEQFF
>TRBV5-1|.|TRBD1|TRBJ1-2
TGCGCCAGCAGCCCCCCCTCCGGGACAGGGGGTGAGGGCTACACCTTC
CASSPPSGTGGEGYTF
>TRBV11-1|few|TRBD2|TRBJ2-1
TGTGCCAGCAGCGAGCGGGGGAACTACAATGAGCAGTTCTTC
CASSERGNYNEQFF
>TRBV30|.|TRBD1|TRBJ2-4
TGTGCCTGGAGTGACGGGACAGTGTTAGCCAAAAACATTCAGTACTTC
CAWSDGTVLAKNIQYF
>TRBV11-1|.|.|TRBJ1-5
TGTGCCAGCAGCCAAAACACGAATCAGCCCCAGCATTTT
CASSQNTNQPQHF
>TRBV18|once|TRBD1|TRBJ1-4
TGTGCCAGCTCCCCTGGGACAGCAACTAATGAAAAACTGTTTTTT
CASSPGTATNEKLFF
>TRBV5-1|.|TRBD1|TRBJ1-2
TGCGCCAGCAGCTCCCGACAGGGGTGGCGTACTGGCTACACCTTC
CASSSRQGWRTGYTF
>TRBV21-1|.|.|TRBJ1-2
TGTGCCAGCAGCACCGCCTCTGGACAACCTAACTATGGCTACACCTTC
CASSTASGQPNYGYTF
>TRBV10-3|.|TRBD2|TRBJ2-3
TGTGCCATCACCCTACTAGCGGGGGAGCCCACAGATACGCAGTATTTT
CAITLLAGEPTDTQYF
>TRBV11-2|.|TRBD2|TRBJ2-1
TGTGCCAGCAGCTTAGTGGGGGGGTTGAGTGTCAATGAGCAGTTCTTC
CASSLVGGLSVNEQFF
>TRBV5-8|.|.|TRBJ1-4
TGTGCCAGCAGCCTCTTCGAAAAACTGTTTTTT
CASSLFEKLFF
>TRBV6-5|once|.|TRBJ2-3
TGTGCCAGCAGACAGGGAGATACGCAGTATTTT
CASRQGDTQYF
>TRBV5-1|.|.|TRBJ2-2
TGCGCCAGCAGCTTGGCCAAAGGTGGGCACAACACCGGGGAGCTGTTTTTT
CASSLAKGGHNTGELFF
>TRBV2|once|.|TRBJ1-2
TGTGCCAGCAGTGAAGCGCTAATCAAACCTAACTATGGCTACACCTTC
CASSEALIKPNYGYTF
>TRBV9|.|TRBD1|TRBJ1-2
TGTGCCAGCAGCGTATGGACAGGGGGCAGGGGCTACACCTTC
CASSVWTGGRGYTF
>TRBV18|.|TRBD1|TRBJ1-5
TGTGCCAGCTCACCAGGGAACAGGGGGCAAGGTCAGCCCCAGCATTTT
CASSPGNRGQGQPQHF
>TRBV11-2|.|.|TRBJ1-2
TGTGCCAGCAGCGCGGGGGCGCAGGTTGGCTACACCTTC
CASSAGAQVGYTF
>TRBV2|.|.|TRBJ1-2
TGTGCCAGCAGTGTAGTCGAAAACGAGCAGGTATTTACTAACTATGGCTACACCTTC
CASSVVENEQVFTNYGYTF
>TRBV28|.|.|TRBJ2-7
TGTGCCAGCAGTTCAACAGGGATAATCTCCTACGAGCAGTACTTC
CASSSTGIISYEQYF
>TRBV7-3|.|.|TRBJ2-2
TGTGCCAGCAGCCCAAGGGTTGTGGGACAGAACACCGGGGAGCTGTTTTTT
CASSPRVVGQNTGELFF
>TRBV30|once|.|TRBJ1-1
TGTGCCTGGAGTGTAGGGAGAAACACTGAAGCTTTCTTT
CAWSVGRNTEAFF
>TRBV9|.|TRBD1|TRBJ1-6
TGTGCCAGCAGCGTAGCGCGGGGACAGGCTAATTCACCCCTCCACTTT
CASSVARGQANSPLHF
>TRBV5-1|.|.|TRBJ1-5
TGCGCCAGCAGCTTGGCGGGGGAGGGTCAGCCCCAGCATTTT
CASSLAGEGQPQHF
>TRBV6-2/TRBV6-3|few|TRBD1|TRBJ1-1
TGTGCCAGCAGTTACAGAGGGGGCGCGGTTGACACTGAAGCTTTCTTT
CASSYRGGAVDTEAFF
>TRBV29-1|.|.|TRBJ2-1
TGCAGCGTCCCTACTGGTACCTACAATGAGCAGTTCTTC
CSVPTGTYNEQFF
>TRBV28|.|.|TRBJ1-2
TGTGCCAGCCTTCTACAGGGTAATGGCTACACCTTC
CASLLQGNGYTF
>TRBV19|.|.|TRBJ1-4
TGTGCCAGTAGCGCGCGACTGGGAGTGAATGAAAAACTGTTTTTT
CASSARLGVNEKLFF
>TRBV6-6|.|TRBD1|TRBJ2-7
TGTGCCAGCAGTTACTCGACAGGGGGTCGCTACGAGCAGTACTTC
CASSYSTGGRYEQYF
>TRBV30|.|TRBD1|TRBJ1-2
TGTGCCTGGAAGAGCGTGCGGGCAGGACAGGGAGAAGGCTACACCTTC
CAWKSVRAGQGEGYTF
>TRBV10-3|.|.|TRBJ1-2
TGTGCCATCAGTGATCCCCCAGGGGACTATGGCTACACCTTC
CAISDPPGDYGYTF